The sequence of this T cell receptor beta chain was determined in a study of Graves' ophthalmopathy and Graves' hyperthyroidism. Study-level points and caveats: Most thyroid-expanded clonotypes exceeding 0.001 frequency were also found in blood. As the model predicted ophthalmopathy progression, it achieved a sensitivity of 55% to 71% and a specificity of about 78%.

Remarks on this clonotype: As yet, its antigen is unknown.

The V end lost 10 bases, the J end lost 2 bases, and 21 bases lay between the germline ends. Germline assignment: CDR1 ENHRY and CDR2 SYGVKD. The CDR3 length is 15 residues. Uncontrolled infections, other autoimmune diseases, pregnancy or lactation barred patients from enrollment. Beta-chain TCR CDR3 regions were amplified from RNA transcripts. Investigators did first-round RT-PCR with HTBI primers, then second-round multiplex PCR. MiXCR, applied by TCRdb to the multiplex PCR reads, yields one record per CDR3 protein. The sample lists 740,000 or so distinct CDR3 sequences, 40% occurring once. The chain has TRBV10-3 and TRBJ2-7, with D maybe TRBD1 (5 bases). Sequenced input: peripheral blood. This TCR came from an adult man with Graves' ophthalmopathy. The CDR3 spells CASSSRRASTYEQYF. DNA of the CDR3: TGTGCCAGCAGCTCCCGCAGGGCTTCAACCTACGAGCAGTACTTC.